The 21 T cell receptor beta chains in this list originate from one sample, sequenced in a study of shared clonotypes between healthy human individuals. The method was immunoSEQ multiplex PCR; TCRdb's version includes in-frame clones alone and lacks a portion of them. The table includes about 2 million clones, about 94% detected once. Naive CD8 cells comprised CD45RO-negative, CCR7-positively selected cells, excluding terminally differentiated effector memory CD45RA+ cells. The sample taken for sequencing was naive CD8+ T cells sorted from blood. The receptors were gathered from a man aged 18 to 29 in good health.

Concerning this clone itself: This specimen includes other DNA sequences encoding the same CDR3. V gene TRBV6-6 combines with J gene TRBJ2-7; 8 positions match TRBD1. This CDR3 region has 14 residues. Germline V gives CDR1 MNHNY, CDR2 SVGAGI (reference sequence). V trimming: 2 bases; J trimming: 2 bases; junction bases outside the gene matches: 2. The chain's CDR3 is CASSYAGQAYEQYF. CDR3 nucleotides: TGTGCCAGCAGTTACGCGGGACAGGCCTACGAGCAGTACTTC.

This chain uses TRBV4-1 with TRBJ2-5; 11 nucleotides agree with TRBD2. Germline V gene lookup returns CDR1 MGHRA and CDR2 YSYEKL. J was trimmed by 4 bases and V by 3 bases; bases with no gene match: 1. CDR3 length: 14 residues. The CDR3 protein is CASSHLAGGETQYF. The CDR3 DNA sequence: TGCGCCAGCAGCCACCTAGCGGGAGGAGAGACCCAGTACTTC.

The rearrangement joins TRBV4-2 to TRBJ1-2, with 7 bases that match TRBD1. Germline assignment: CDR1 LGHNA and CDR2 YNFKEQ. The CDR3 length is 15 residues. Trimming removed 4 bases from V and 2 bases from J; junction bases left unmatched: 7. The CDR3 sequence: CASSPPGQPNYGYTF. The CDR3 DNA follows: TGTGCCAGCAGCCCGCCGGGACAGCCCAACTATGGCTACACCTTC.

CDR3 bases: TGTGCCAGCAGCCCCAGGACAGGGGGCTCCTACGAGCAGTACTTC. Protein sequence: CASSPRTGGSYEQYF. V usage is TRBV9 and J usage is TRBJ2-7; 10 bases are shared with TRBD1. The germline gives CDR1 SGDLS, CDR2 YYNGEE. The CDR3 contains 15 residues. V shed 4 bases and J 0 bases; nucleotides not matched to a gene: 4. Based on the CDR3 plus reference TRBV9 and TRBJ2-7, the full variable domain is DSGVTQTPKHLITATGQRVTLRCSPRSGDLSVYWYQQSLDQGLQFLIQYYNGEERAKGNILERFSAQQFPDLHSELNLSSLELGDSALYFCASSPRTGGSYEQYFGPGTRLTVT.

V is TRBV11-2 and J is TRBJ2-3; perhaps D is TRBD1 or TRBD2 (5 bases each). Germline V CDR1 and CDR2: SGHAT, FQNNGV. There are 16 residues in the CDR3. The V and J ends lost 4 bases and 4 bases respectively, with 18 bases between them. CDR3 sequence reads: CASSSLTVQGPDTQYF. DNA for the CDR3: TGTGCCAGCAGCTCTCTGACGGTGCAGGGACCAGATACGCAGTATTTT.

In DNA form, the CDR3 reads TGCGCCAGCAGCCAGCTGACAGGGGTCTACGAGCAGTACTTC. It encodes CASSQLTGVYEQYF. This chain links TRBV4-3 with TRBJ2-7; TRBD1 matches 8 bases. CDR3 length: 14 residues. The V segment lost 3 bases and the J segment 3 bases; nucleotides outside the gene matches: 4. CDR1 is LGHNA and CDR2 is YSLEER in the germline V gene.

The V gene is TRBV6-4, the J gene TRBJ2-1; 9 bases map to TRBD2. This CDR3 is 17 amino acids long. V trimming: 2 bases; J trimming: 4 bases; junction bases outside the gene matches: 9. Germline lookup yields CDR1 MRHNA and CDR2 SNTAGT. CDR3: CASSDLPLREGYNEQFF. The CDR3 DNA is TGTGCCAGCAGTGACCTACCGTTGCGGGAGGGATACAATGAGCAGTTCTTC.

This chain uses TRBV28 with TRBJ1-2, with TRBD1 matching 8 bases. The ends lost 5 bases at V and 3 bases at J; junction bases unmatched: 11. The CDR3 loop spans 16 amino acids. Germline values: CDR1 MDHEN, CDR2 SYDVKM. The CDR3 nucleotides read TGTGCCAGCAGTCCCCCAGGACAGGGCGTTTACTATGGCTACACCTTC. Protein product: CASSPPGQGVYYGYTF.

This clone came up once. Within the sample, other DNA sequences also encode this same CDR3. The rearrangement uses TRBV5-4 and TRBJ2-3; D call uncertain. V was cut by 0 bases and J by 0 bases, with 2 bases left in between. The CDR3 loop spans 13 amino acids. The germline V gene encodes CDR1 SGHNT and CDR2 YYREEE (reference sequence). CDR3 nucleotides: TGTGCCAGCAGCTTGGACAGCACAGATACGCAGTATTTT. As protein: CASSLDSTDTQYF.

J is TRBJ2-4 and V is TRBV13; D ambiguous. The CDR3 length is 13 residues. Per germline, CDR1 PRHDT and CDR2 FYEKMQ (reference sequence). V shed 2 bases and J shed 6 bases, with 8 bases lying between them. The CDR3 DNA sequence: TGTGCCAGCAGCTTACGCGGTTTAAACATTCAGTACTTC. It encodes CASSLRGLNIQYF.

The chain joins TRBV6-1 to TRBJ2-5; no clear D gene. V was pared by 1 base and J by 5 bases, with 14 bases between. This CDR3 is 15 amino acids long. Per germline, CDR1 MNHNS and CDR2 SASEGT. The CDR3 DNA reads TGTGCCAGCAGTGAAGGGGCATTGAAGCAGGAGACCCAGTACTTC. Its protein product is CASSEGALKQETQYF.

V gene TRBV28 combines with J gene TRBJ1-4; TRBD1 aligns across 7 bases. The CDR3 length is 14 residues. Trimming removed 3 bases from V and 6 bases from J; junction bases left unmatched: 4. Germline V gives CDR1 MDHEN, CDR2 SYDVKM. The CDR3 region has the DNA TGTGCCAGCAGTTTCGAACAGGGGCATGAAAAACTGTTTTTT. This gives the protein CASSFEQGHEKLFF.

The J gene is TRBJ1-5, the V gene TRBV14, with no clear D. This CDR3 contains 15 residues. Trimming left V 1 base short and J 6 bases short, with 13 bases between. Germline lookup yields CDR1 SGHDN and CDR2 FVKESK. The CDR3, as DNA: TGTGCCAGCAGCCAAGGGCCCAACAACCTTCAGCCCCAGCATTTT. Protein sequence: CASSQGPNNLQPQHF.

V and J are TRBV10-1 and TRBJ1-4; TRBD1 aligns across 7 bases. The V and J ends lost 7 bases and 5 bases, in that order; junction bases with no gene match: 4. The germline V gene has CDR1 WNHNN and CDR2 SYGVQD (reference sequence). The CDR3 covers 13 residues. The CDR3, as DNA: TGCGCCAGCAAGGGACAGCCCAATGAAAAACTGTTTTTT. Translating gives CASKGQPNEKLFF.

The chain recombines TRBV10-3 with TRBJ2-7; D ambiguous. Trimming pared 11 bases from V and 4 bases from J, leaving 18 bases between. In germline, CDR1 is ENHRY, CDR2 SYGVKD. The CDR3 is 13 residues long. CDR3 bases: TGTGCCTCTAACGGACCGGGCAAGTACGAGCAGTACTTC. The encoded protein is CASNGPGKYEQYF.

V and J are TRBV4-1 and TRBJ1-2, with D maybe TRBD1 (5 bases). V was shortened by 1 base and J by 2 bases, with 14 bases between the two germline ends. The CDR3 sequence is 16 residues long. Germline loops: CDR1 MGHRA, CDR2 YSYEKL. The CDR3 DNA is TGCGCCAGCAGCCAAGCCGGTCGGAGGGGAAACTATGGCTACACCTTC. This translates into CASSQAGRRGNYGYTF.

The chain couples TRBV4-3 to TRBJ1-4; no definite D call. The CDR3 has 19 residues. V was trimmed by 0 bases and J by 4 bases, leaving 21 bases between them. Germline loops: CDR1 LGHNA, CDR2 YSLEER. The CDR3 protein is CASSQDRWQEKAGNEKLFF. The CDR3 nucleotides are TGCGCCAGCAGCCAAGATAGGTGGCAGGAGAAGGCTGGTAATGAAAAACTGTTTTTT.

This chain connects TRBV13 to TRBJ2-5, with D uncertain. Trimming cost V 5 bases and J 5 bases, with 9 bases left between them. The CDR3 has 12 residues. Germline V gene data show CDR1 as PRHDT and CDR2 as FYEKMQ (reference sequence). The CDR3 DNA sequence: TGTGCCAGCAGCCCACACGGGGAGACCCAGTACTTC. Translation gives CASSPHGETQYF.

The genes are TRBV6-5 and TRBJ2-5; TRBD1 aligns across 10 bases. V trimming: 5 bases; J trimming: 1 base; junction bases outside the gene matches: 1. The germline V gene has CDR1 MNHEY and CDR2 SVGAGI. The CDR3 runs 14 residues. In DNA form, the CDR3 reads TGTGCCAGCAGTCGGACAGGGGGCCAAGAGACCCAGTACTTC. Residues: CASSRTGGQETQYF.

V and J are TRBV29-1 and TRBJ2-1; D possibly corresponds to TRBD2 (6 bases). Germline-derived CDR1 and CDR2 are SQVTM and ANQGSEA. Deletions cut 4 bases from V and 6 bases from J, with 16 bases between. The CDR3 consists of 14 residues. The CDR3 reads CSVVRAARGNEQFF. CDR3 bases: TGCAGCGTTGTAAGGGCCGCGCGGGGCAATGAGCAGTTCTTC.

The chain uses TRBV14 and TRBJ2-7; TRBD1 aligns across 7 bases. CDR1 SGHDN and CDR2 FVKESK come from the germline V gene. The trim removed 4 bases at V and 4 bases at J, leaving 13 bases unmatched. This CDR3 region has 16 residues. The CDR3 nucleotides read TGTGCCAGCAGCCCAAAGAAGGGACAGAAGCAATACGAGCAGTACTTC. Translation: CASSPKKGQKQYEQYF.